These T cell receptor beta chains were read from a single sample in a study of control samples from healthy donors and cancer patients. Using immunoSEQ multiplex PCR, the repertoire was profiled, and TCRdb retains in-frame clones only, with some absent. This table has about 270,000 clones, approximately 80% appearing once. Sequences were obtained from PBMCs. These receptors were obtained from a woman aged 60-70 years with lung cancer. Both conserved end residues are part of each CDR3. D genes are given only for firm matches. A clone size is listed for some rows: how often the clone was seen (once, few, many), or a class if it is expanded.

abundance	j_gene	d_gene	v_gene	CDR3nt	CDR3aa
once	TRBJ1-1	TRBD1	TRBV23-1	TGCGCCAGCAGTCCGTTGGGACAGGGGGGAGACACTGAAGCTTTCTTT	CASSPLGQGGDTEAFF
NA	TRBJ2-5	NA	TRBV10-3	TGTGCCATCAGTGAGGGGGGGAACCTACAAGAGACCCAGTACTTC	CAISEGGNLQETQYF
NA	TRBJ2-1	NA	TRBV10-1	TGCGCCAGCAGTGAGTCGAGGGGGGGCCGGAATGAGCAGTTCTTC	CASSESRGGRNEQFF
NA	TRBJ1-5	NA	TRBV23-1	TGCGCCAGCAGTCAATCGGGACCGGCACTCAATCAGGAGCCCCAGCATTTT	CASSQSGPALNQEPQHF
NA	TRBJ2-5	NA	TRBV5-6	TGTGCCAGCAGCTGGGACGGGACCCAGTACTTC	CASSWDGTQYF
NA	TRBJ1-2	NA	TRBV6-5	TGTGCCAGTCAGAAGGAGGGGTACTATGGCTACACCTTC	CASQKEGYYGYTF
NA	TRBJ1-4	TRBD1	TRBV29-1	TGCAGCGTTGACTGGACAGGGAGAAATGAAAAACTGTTTTTT	CSVDWTGRNEKLFF
NA	TRBJ2-2	NA	TRBV7-2	TGTGCCAGCAGCCCCGGGGGTTCGGGGAACACCGGGGAGCTGTTTTTT	CASSPGGSGNTGELFF
NA	TRBJ1-1	NA	TRBV5-1	TGCGCCAGCAGCTTGGGTCTGGCTCGGGCGATGAACACTGAAGCTTTCTTT	CASSLGLARAMNTEAFF
NA	TRBJ1-5	NA	TRBV5-5	TGTGCCAGCAGCCTACAGGTCTTTAGCAATCAGCCCCAGCATTTT	CASSLQVFSNQPQHF
NA	TRBJ2-2	NA	TRBV27	TGTGCCAGCAGTGTCGACAGATCCAAGCTGAACACCGGGGAGCTGTTTTTT	CASSVDRSKLNTGELFF
NA	TRBJ2-7	NA	TRBV19	TGTGCCAGTAGTATCCGGGACAACTCCTACGAGCAGTACTTC	CASSIRDNSYEQYF
NA	TRBJ2-1	NA	TRBV6-5	TGTGCCAGCACCGAGATTGGGGTTTACAATGAGCAGTTCTTC	CASTEIGVYNEQFF
NA	TRBJ1-1	NA	TRBV9	TGTGCCAGCAGCACAAGCGACGGATACACTGAAGCTTTCTTT	CASSTSDGYTEAFF
NA	TRBJ1-2	NA	TRBV28	TGTGCCAGCAGATACACGGGAGGCTACACCTTC	CASRYTGGYTF
NA	TRBJ1-1	NA	TRBV5-5	TGTGCCAGCAGCTCCCGGCGTCAGGAGACTGAAGCTTTCTTT	CASSSRRQETEAFF
once	TRBJ2-3	NA	TRBV28	TGTGCCAGCAGTTTGAGGTCAGGGGCCTTGGCGCAGTATTTT	CASSLRSGALAQYF
few	TRBJ2-5	TRBD2	TRBV6-2/TRBV6-3	TGTGCCAGCAGTTCGCGGGAGATCGCTCAAGAGACCCAGTACTTC	CASSSREIAQETQYF
NA	TRBJ1-3	NA	TRBV15	TGTGCCACCAGCAGAGACGGCAGGGAAGGAAACACCATATATTTT	CATSRDGREGNTIYF
once	TRBJ1-2	NA	TRBV5-1	TGCGCCAGCAGCTTGGCGGGGGACCATGGCTACACCTTC	CASSLAGDHGYTF
NA	TRBJ2-7	NA	TRBV7-2	TGTGCCAGCAGCTTAGAAGTAGCCGAGCAGTACTTC	CASSLEVAEQYF
NA	TRBJ2-2	NA	TRBV18	TGTGCCAGCTCTCGGACAGAGGGGAACACCGGGGAGCTGTTTTTT	CASSRTEGNTGELFF
NA	TRBJ1-2	NA	TRBV29-1	TGCAGCGTTGAGACGGTCACTAACTATGGCTACACCTTC	CSVETVTNYGYTF
once	TRBJ2-3	NA	TRBV5-1	TGCGCCAGCAGCTTGGGGGGGTCCCCCGAAGATACGCAGTATTTT	CASSLGGSPEDTQYF
NA	TRBJ2-3	TRBD1	TRBV28	TGTGCCAGCAACGACCAGGGACAGGGAAACACAGATACGCAGTATTTT	CASNDQGQGNTDTQYF
NA	TRBJ1-1	NA	TRBV11-2	TGTGCCAGCAGCTCACCAACCGCGAGACTGATGAACACTGAAGCTTTCTTT	CASSSPTARLMNTEAFF
NA	TRBJ1-2	NA	TRBV6-2/TRBV6-3	TGTGCCAGCAGTTTGGGGTACCTTGCTAACTATGGCTACACCTTC	CASSLGYLANYGYTF
NA	TRBJ2-7	NA	TRBV10-3	TGTGCCACCGGACAAGAACCCTACGAGCAGTACTTC	CATGQEPYEQYF
once	TRBJ2-5	NA	TRBV2	TGTGCCAGCAATGGACCGATTTGGGAGACCCAGTACTTC	CASNGPIWETQYF
NA	TRBJ2-3	NA	TRBV7-9	TGTGCCAGCAGCTTATCATTCTCGGATACGCAGTATTTT	CASSLSFSDTQYF
NA	TRBJ2-3	NA	TRBV10-3	TGTGCCATCGGGGAAACTGGGGTAGTCGGAGGAGATACGCAGTATTTT	CAIGETGVVGGDTQYF
NA	TRBJ2-3	TRBD2	TRBV4-2	TGTGCCAGCAGCCAAGGGACTAGCGGGGGGGCCTTTGTCACAGATACGCAGTATTTT	CASSQGTSGGAFVTDTQYF
NA	TRBJ2-2	TRBD2	TRBV3-1/TRBV3-2	TGTGCCAGCAGCCAAGGTGGACTAGCGGGTAACACCGGGGAGCTGTTTTTT	CASSQGGLAGNTGELFF
NA	TRBJ2-7	TRBD2	TRBV5-1	TGCGCCAGCAGCTCCTCCCCTACGGGGGGAGCCGCCGAGCAGTACTTC	CASSSSPTGGAAEQYF
NA	TRBJ1-1	NA	TRBV4-1	TGCGCCAGCAGCCGGCCAGGGCAGGTAGGGAACACTGAAGCTTTCTTT	CASSRPGQVGNTEAFF
few	TRBJ1-1	TRBD1	TRBV15	TGTGCCACCAGACCAGGGACAGGGGGGTTGGACACTGAAGCTTTCTTT	CATRPGTGGLDTEAFF
few	TRBJ2-1	TRBD2	TRBV7-3	TGTGCCAGCAGCTTAACTAGCGGGAATTACAATGAGCAGTTCTTC	CASSLTSGNYNEQFF
NA	TRBJ1-2	TRBD1	TRBV4-1	TGCGCCAGCAGCCTGACAGGGGCTTCTAATAACTATGGCTACACCTTC	CASSLTGASNNYGYTF
NA	TRBJ1-5	NA	TRBV2	TGTGCCAGCAGCGGCCCCCTTCCGGGACTACTAGGCCGGCCCCAGCATTTT	CASSGPLPGLLGRPQHF
NA	TRBJ1-1	NA	TRBV18	TGTGCCAGCTCACGACAGGAAAACACTGAAGCTTTCTTT	CASSRQENTEAFF
NA	TRBJ2-7	NA	TRBV28	TGTGCCAGCAGTTTTGATCTCCGGGGGACCACCTACGAGCAGTACTTC	CASSFDLRGTTYEQYF
NA	TRBJ1-2	NA	TRBV11-2	TGTGCCAGCAGCCCGGGGCCGGGGATCTATGGCTACACCTTC	CASSPGPGIYGYTF
few	TRBJ1-5	NA	TRBV19	TGTGCCAGTAGCACACAGGGTCCGGGCCAGCCCCAGCATTTT	CASSTQGPGQPQHF
NA	TRBJ1-1	NA	TRBV19	TGTGCCAGTAGTATCGATCCAGGGGTGAACACTGAAGCTTTCTTT	CASSIDPGVNTEAFF
NA	TRBJ1-2	NA	TRBV18	TGTGCCAGCTCACCAGGGTTGGGCTATGGCTACACCTTC	CASSPGLGYGYTF
once	TRBJ1-2	TRBD1	TRBV10-1	TGCGCCAGCAGGAAGGGCCTGGACAGGGTAGACTATGGCTACACCTTC	CASRKGLDRVDYGYTF
NA	TRBJ2-1	TRBD2	TRBV6-5	TGTGCCAGCAGTTCGGGACTAGTCTACAATGAGCAGTTCTTC	CASSSGLVYNEQFF
NA	TRBJ1-2	NA	TRBV10-3	TGTGCCATCAGTGAGGCAGAGGACTATGGCTACACCTTC	CAISEAEDYGYTF